These T cell receptor beta chains were read from a single sample in a study of vaccination and CD4 T cells after COVID-19. MiXCR was run by TCRdb on the PCR reads, yielding one entry per CDR3 protein. The profile covers approximately 11,000 distinct CDR3 sequences, with 25% appearing a single time and more than 25% taken by the ten largest. Their antigens remain unidentified. The sequencing used CD4+ T cells from blood, cultured in vitro, collected before SARS-CoV-2 vaccination. The receptor source for this set is a human donor who received a COVID-19 vaccine. Both conserved end residues are part of each CDR3. The D gene is left open where the match is weak. Clone sizes are given selectively: once, few, many, or a class where the clone is expanded.

V	length	J	D	size	DNA	CDR3
TRBV30	14	TRBJ1-2	TRBD1	few	TGTGCCTGCCAGGACAGGGGGGTTAACTATGGCTACACCTTC	CACQDRGVNYGYTF
TRBV29-1	13	TRBJ1-2	TRBD1	few	TGCAGCGTTGGGGTTGGACAGGCCTATGGCTACACCTTC	CSVGVGQAYGYTF
TRBV5-4	16	TRBJ2-5	TRBD2	-	TGTGCCAGCAGCTTGGAGCGGCGGGGGGAGGCAGAGACCCAGTACTTC	CASSLERRGEAETQYF
TRBV6-1	15	TRBJ1-5	-	medium-sized	TGTGCCAGCAGTGAAGCCTGGCAGGGATGGCAGCCCCAGCATTTT	CASSEAWQGWQPQHF
TRBV30	11	TRBJ2-3	-	-	TGTGCCTGGAGTGTACCAGATACGCAGTATTTT	CAWSVPDTQYF
TRBV12-3/TRBV12-4	15	TRBJ2-7	TRBD2	-	TGTGCCAGCAGTGGTAGCGGGGGGCCATCCAACGAGCAGTACTTC	CASSGSGGPSNEQYF
TRBV7-8	17	TRBJ1-3	TRBD1	-	TGTGCCAGCAGCTTAGCGCTCGAGACAGGGGGTGGAAACACCATATATTTT	CASSLALETGGGNTIYF
TRBV6-1	14	TRBJ1-6	-	-	TGTGCCAGCAGTGAAATAGGGTTAAATTCACCCCTCCACTTT	CASSEIGLNSPLHF
TRBV5-1	16	TRBJ2-7	TRBD1	-	TGCGCCAGCAGCTTGTTGGGACAGGGATACTCCTACGAGCAGTACTTC	CASSLLGQGYSYEQYF
TRBV2	15	TRBJ2-7	-	-	TGTGCCAGCAGTGAACTGGCAGGGAAGGTACGGGAGCAGTACTTC	CASSELAGKVREQYF
TRBV20-1	15	TRBJ1-3	-	medium-sized	TGCAGTGCTAGAGCGACAGTGAACTCTGGAAACACCATATATTTT	CSARATVNSGNTIYF
TRBV2	16	TRBJ1-6	-	-	TGTGCCAGCAGTTCGGGTTTTGGACAGTTAAATTCACCCCTCCACTTT	CASSSGFGQLNSPLHF
TRBV9	13	TRBJ2-1	-	once	TGTGCCAGCAGCGTAGAAGGTATAGGTGAGCAGTTCTTC	CASSVEGIGEQFF
TRBV7-2	18	TRBJ2-7	TRBD2	-	TGTGCCAGCAGCTTAAGGCCGGGATTACTAGCGGCCACCTACGAGCAGTACTTC	CASSLRPGLLAATYEQYF
TRBV6-1	13	TRBJ1-2	-	-	TGTGCCAGCTCAAAACCTAGAGGGGCCGGCTACACCTTC	CASSKPRGAGYTF
TRBV29-1	13	TRBJ1-2	-	-	TGCAGCGTTGAATTGGGCGATAACTATGGCTACACCTTC	CSVELGDNYGYTF
TRBV24-1	15	TRBJ2-5	-	-	TGTGCCACCAGTTCGGTAGGCGCTCATTTAGAGACCCAGTACTTC	CATSSVGAHLETQYF
TRBV23-1	16	TRBJ2-7	TRBD2	-	TGCGCCAGCCCCCCTCCCGGGACTAGCAGATTTAGGGAGCAGTACTTC	CASPPPGTSRFREQYF
TRBV12-3/TRBV12-4	15	TRBJ2-6	-	few	TGTGCCAGCAGTTATGGCGGATCTGGGGCCAACGTCCTGACTTTC	CASSYGGSGANVLTF
TRBV5-5	15	TRBJ1-1	-	-	TGTGCCAGCAGCCTTCGACAGGCCCTGAACACTGAAGCTTTCTTT	CASSLRQALNTEAFF
TRBV7-9	15	TRBJ1-3	-	-	TGTGCCAGCAGCTTAAACAGGGAGGTCGGAAACACCATATATTTT	CASSLNREVGNTIYF
TRBV20-1	14	TRBJ2-7	TRBD2	-	TGCAGTGCTACCACTACCCAGCGGGGCCACGAGCAGTACTTC	CSATTTQRGHEQYF
TRBV7-6	18	TRBJ2-3	TRBD2	few	TGTGCCAGCAGCTTAGACATAGCGGGCGAAACTAACACAGATACGCAGTATTTT	CASSLDIAGETNTDTQYF
TRBV6-2/TRBV6-3	12	TRBJ2-1	TRBD1	-	TGTGCCAGCAGGGAAACAGGGGGTGAGCAGTTCTTC	CASRETGGEQFF
TRBV24-1	16	TRBJ2-5	TRBD2	-	TGTGCCACCAGTGATGCGTCAACTAGCGGGTCCAAGACCCAGTACTTC	CATSDASTSGSKTQYF
TRBV5-1	14	TRBJ1-1	-	-	TGCGCCAGCACCAGGTGGGGGGCTGACACTGAAGCTTTCTTT	CASTRWGADTEAFF
TRBV20-1	11	TRBJ2-7	TRBD1	large	TGCAGTGCGGGGACAGGGGACGAGCAGTACTTC	CSAGTGDEQYF
TRBV6-2/TRBV6-3	15	TRBJ2-3	-	-	TGTGCCAGCAGTCCCTATGGGATGGGGGCAGATACGCAGTATTTT	CASSPYGMGADTQYF
TRBV20-1	13	TRBJ2-7	TRBD1	-	TGCAGTGCTTTCCGGGACAGGCGGTACGAGCAGTACTTC	CSAFRDRRYEQYF
TRBV20-1	12	TRBJ2-3	-	medium-sized	TGCAGTGCTCCCATTAGCACAGATACGCAGTATTTT	CSAPISTDTQYF
TRBV11-3	18	TRBJ2-5	TRBD2	few	TGTGCCAGCAGCTTAGCGGTGACTAGGCTAGCGGGCCAAGAGACCCAGTACTTC	CASSLAVTRLAGQETQYF
TRBV12-3/TRBV12-4	11	TRBJ1-2	-	-	TGTGCCAGCAGTCTCGGGGGGGGCTACACCTTC	CASSLGGGYTF
TRBV15	15	TRBJ2-3	-	few	TGTGCCACCAGCAGAGATCGGGCATCAACAGATACGCAGTATTTT	CATSRDRASTDTQYF
TRBV29-1	13	TRBJ1-1	-	-	TGCAGCGTTGAAGTGTCCAGTGGGACTGAAGCTTTCTTT	CSVEVSSGTEAFF
TRBV6-5	18	TRBJ1-1	TRBD1	medium-sized	TGTGCCAGCAGTTCCCATCCGGGACAGGGGGCAACGGGCACTGAAGCTTTCTTT	CASSSHPGQGATGTEAFF
TRBV20-1	13	TRBJ1-5	-	few	TGCAGTGCCAGGACATCTAGCAATCAGCCCCAGCATTTT	CSARTSSNQPQHF
TRBV7-8	14	TRBJ1-5	TRBD1	-	TGTGCCAGCAGCCCGGACAGGGGCAATCAGCCCCAGCATTTT	CASSPDRGNQPQHF
TRBV7-9	15	TRBJ1-1	TRBD1	few	TGTGCCAGCAGCGTTAACAGGGGGTGGGGCACTGAAGCTTTCTTT	CASSVNRGWGTEAFF
TRBV9	18	TRBJ2-3	TRBD1	medium-sized	TGTGCCAGCAGCGTAAGGCCTCAACAGGGGTTTCGGACAGATACGCAGTATTTT	CASSVRPQQGFRTDTQYF
TRBV4-2	20	TRBJ1-2	TRBD1	-	TGTGCCAGCAGCCAAGAGCGGGTCTCTTTCGGACAGGGGGCTTTAAGTGGCTACACCTTC	CASSQERVSFGQGALSGYTF
TRBV20-1	17	TRBJ1-6	-	few	TGCAGTGCTAGAGTGAGGCCCGCAGGGAACTTAGTTTCACCCCTCCACTTT	CSARVRPAGNLVSPLHF
TRBV19	16	TRBJ2-2	-	-	TGTGCCAGTAGTATAAGAGGCGGGTTCAACACCGGGGAGCTGTTTTTT	CASSIRGGFNTGELFF
TRBV10-1	17	TRBJ2-1	TRBD2	-	TGCGCCAGCAGTGAGTCGAAGCGGGGTAGCTCCTACAATGAGCAGTTCTTC	CASSESKRGSSYNEQFF
TRBV28	13	TRBJ2-3	-	-	TGTGCCAGCAGTTCCCCTAGCACAGATACGCAGTATTTT	CASSSPSTDTQYF
TRBV28	17	TRBJ1-5	TRBD1	few	TGTGCCAGCAGTTTGGGAAAGGACAGGGATAGCAATCAGCCCCAGCATTTT	CASSLGKDRDSNQPQHF
TRBV29-1	14	TRBJ2-7	-	-	TGCAGCGTGACCGGACAGTTGAGCTCCTACGAGCAGTACTTC	CSVTGQLSSYEQYF
TRBV5-6	14	TRBJ2-5	-	-	TGTGCCAGCAGCTTTCAGGTCGGGGAAGAGACCCAGTACTTC	CASSFQVGEETQYF
TRBV6-4	13	TRBJ2-2	-	few	TGTGCCAGCAGTCCGTCCCGCACCGGGGAGCTGTTTTTT	CASSPSRTGELFF
TRBV18	15	TRBJ1-1	TRBD1	-	TGTGCCAGCTCACCAGAGGGACAGGGGATCACTGAAGCTTTCTTT	CASSPEGQGITEAFF
TRBV4-1	17	TRBJ1-1	-	-	TGCGCCAGCAGCCAAGAATCGGGCAACAGATGGAACACTGAAGCTTTCTTT	CASSQESGNRWNTEAFF